What follows are 27 T cell receptor beta chains derived from one specimen sequenced in a study of T cell changes during pregnancy in multiple sclerosis. Profiling relied on immunoSEQ multiplex PCR, and the TCRdb table lists in-frame clones only, not all of them. The data hold roughly 23,000 clones, with around 89% observed a single time. The source material was CD8+ T cells from peripheral blood mononuclear cells, sampled in the first trimester of pregnancy. These receptors were obtained from a female donor with multiple sclerosis, enrolled in a pregnancy study.

This chain connects TRBV4-3 to TRBJ1-2, with TRBD1 matching 7 bases. Germline V lookup: CDR1 LGHNA, CDR2 YSLEER. The CDR3 is 17 amino acids. Unmatched junction bases numbered 10, after V lost 0 bases and J lost 3 bases. The CDR3 region is CASSQDRGGQTYYGYTF. The DNA for the CDR3 is TGCGCCAGCAGCCAAGATCGAGGGGGACAGACCTACTATGGCTACACCTTC.

This clone showed up just once. This sequence joins TRBV7-9 and TRBJ2-1; 9 bases map to TRBD1. V was pared by 10 bases and J by 8 bases, with 12 bases of the junction left unmatched. The CDR3 is made up of 14 amino acids. Germline values: CDR1 SEHNR, CDR2 FQNEAQ (reference sequence). The CDR3 spells CAIPLGTGSYEQFF. The CDR3 nucleotides are TGTGCCATCCCCTTGGGGACAGGGAGCTATGAGCAGTTCTTC.

V gene TRBV19 combines with J gene TRBJ2-3; a possible D gene is TRBD2 (6 bases). The CDR3 sequence is 15 residues long. V was cut by 5 bases and J by 5 bases, with 17 bases left in between. Germline CDR1 is LNHDA and CDR2 is SQIVND (reference sequence). The CDR3 here is CASSGGTPPLDTQYF. The CDR3 coding sequence is TGTGCCAGTAGTGGAGGGACTCCTCCTCTAGATACGCAGTATTTT. The entire variable domain, with the rest obtained from reference TRBV19 and TRBJ2-3, is as follows: DGGITQSPKYLFRKEGQNVTLSCEQNLNHDAMYWYRQDPGQGLRLIYYSQIVNDFQKGDIAEGYSVSREKKESFPLTVTSAQKNPTAFYLCASSGGTPPLDTQYFGPGTRLTVL.

The chain recombines TRBV19 with TRBJ1-1, with D tentatively TRBD1 (6 bases). Between the trimmed V and J ends, which lost 4 bases and 11 bases, there was a span of 20 bases. This CDR3 is built from 14 residues. Germline assignment: CDR1 LNHDA and CDR2 SQIVND (reference sequence). For the CDR3, the DNA is TGTGCCAGTAGTAGAGGCAGGGGCCTCGATTGGGCTTTCTTT. Encoded protein: CASSRGRGLDWAFF.

The chain combines TRBV4-1 with TRBJ2-3, with 7 bases aligning to TRBD1. V was pared by 3 bases and J by 6 bases, with 6 bases of the junction left unmatched. This CDR3 is 14 amino acids long. Per the germline V gene, CDR1 is MGHRA and CDR2 is YSYEKL. The CDR3 DNA reads as TGCGCCAGCAGCCACCAGACGACAGGGGATACGCAGTATTTT. Protein: CASSHQTTGDTQYF.

The chain is built from TRBV13 and TRBJ1-1, with 8 positions matching TRBD1. Germline loops: CDR1 PRHDT, CDR2 FYEKMQ (reference sequence). The CDR3 is 14 residues long. Losses at the gene ends were 1 base for V and 4 bases for J; bases not matched to a gene: 2. The CDR3 DNA reads as TGTGCCAGCAGCTTAGTCCAGGGGGCCACTGAAGCTTTCTTT. This gives the protein CASSLVQGATEAFF. Variable domain in full (rest from reference TRBV13 and TRBJ1-1): AAGVIQSPRHLIKEKRETATLKCYPIPRHDTVYWYQQGPGQDPQFLISFYEKMQSDKGSIPDRFSAQQFSDYHSELNMSSLELGDSALYFCASSLVQGATEAFFGQGTRLTVV.

In the case of this clone: One junction end does not reproduce the germline sequence, and a read error may be involved. Other DNA sequences of this sample code for an identical CDR3. This chain connects TRBV13 to TRBJ2-5; no definite D call. This CDR3 contains 14 residues. Germline CDR1 and CDR2: PRHDT and FYEKMQ (reference sequence). CDR3 sequence (DNA): TGTGCTAGCAGCTTACTCCTAGGCCAAGAGACCCAGTACTTC. This gives the protein CASSLLLGQETQYF.

On this clone itself: The junction shows a germline mismatch at one end, possibly a read error. The chain uses TRBV7-7 and TRBJ2-1; D is unclear. Germline CDR1 SSHAT, CDR2 FNYEAQ (reference sequence). The CDR3 sequence is 13 residues long. CDR3 sequence (DNA): TGTGCTAGCAGCTTAGTTAGTGGTGCTGAGCAGTTCTTC. Amino acid sequence: CASSLVSGAEQFF. Drawing the rest from reference TRBV7-7 and TRBJ2-1, the complete variable domain is GAGVSQSPRYKVTKRGQDVTLRCDPISSHATLYWYQQALGQGPEFLTYFNYEAQPDKSGLPSDRFSAERPEGSISTLTIQRTEQRDSAMYRCASSLVSGAEQFFGPGTRLTVL.

The chain recombines TRBV10-3 with TRBJ1-5, with no clear D. V was shortened by 2 bases and J by 6 bases, with 5 bases between the two germline ends. The CDR3 length is 12 residues. CDR1 is ENHRY and CDR2 is SYGVKD in the germline V gene. In DNA form, the CDR3 reads TGTGCCATCAGTGAGGGGAGTCAGCCCCAGCATTTT. Translation gives CAISEGSQPQHF.

The J gene is TRBJ1-4, the V gene TRBV4-1; a possible D gene is TRBD1 (5 bases). V gave up 4 bases and J gave up 7 bases, with 10 bases separating them. CDR3 size: 13 residues. From germline, CDR1 is MGHRA and CDR2 YSYEKL. Here the CDR3 DNA reads TGCGCCAGCAGCCCCCACAGGCGTGAAAAACTGTTTTTT. Protein sequence: CASSPHRREKLFF.

The chain combines TRBV7-9 with TRBJ2-7; TRBD1 matches at 7 bases. Germline loops: CDR1 SEHNR, CDR2 FQNEAQ (reference sequence). CDR3 length: 15 residues. V shed 5 bases and J 1 base; nucleotides not matched to a gene: 8. The CDR3 is CASSPPGTASYEQYF. CDR3 nucleotides: TGTGCCAGCAGCCCCCCAGGGACAGCTTCCTACGAGCAGTACTTC.

This clone appeared a few times. This chain connects TRBV6-5 to TRBJ2-1; 9 nucleotides align to TRBD1. This CDR3 spans 13 amino acids. Per the germline V gene, CDR1 is MNHEY and CDR2 is SVGAGI. V shed 6 bases and J 7 bases; nucleotides not matched to a gene: 4. CDR3 region: CASRGQGWNEQFF. CDR3 DNA: TGTGCCAGCAGGGGACAGGGTTGGAATGAGCAGTTCTTC.

The rearrangement joins TRBV7-2 to TRBJ2-7; tentatively, D is TRBD1 (6 bases). V was pared by 6 bases and J by 3 bases, with 12 bases between. Germline assignment: CDR1 SGHTA and CDR2 FQGNSA. This CDR3 spans 13 amino acids. Written as DNA, the CDR3 is TGTGCCAGCAGGCCGTTACAGGGCTACGAGCAGTACTTC. Its translation is CASRPLQGYEQYF.

The chain combines TRBV11-2 with TRBJ1-2; 9 nucleotides line up with TRBD1. Germline V gene data show CDR1 as SGHAT and CDR2 as FQNNGV. V lost 1 base and J lost 6; bases outside the gene matches: 3. The CDR3 extends over 14 amino acids. In nucleotides, the CDR3 is TGTGCCAGCAGCTTAGCCGGGACAGGGAATGGCTACACCTTC. Protein sequence: CASSLAGTGNGYTF.

The sample holds one count of this clone. This chain links TRBV29-1 with TRBJ2-3; D perhaps matches TRBD2 (7 bases). This CDR3 is built from 15 residues. Between the trimmed V and J ends, which lost 6 bases and 0 bases, there was a span of 16 bases. Germline values: CDR1 SQVTM, CDR2 ANQGSEA. The CDR3 loop is CSVGGGSQSTDTQYF. The CDR3 DNA reads TGCAGCGTGGGAGGGGGGAGCCAAAGCACAGATACGCAGTATTTT.

The chain couples TRBV4-2 to TRBJ2-3; D is possibly TRBD2 (5 bases). The CDR3 is 16 amino acids. CDR1 is LGHNA, CDR2 YNFKEQ, per germline. Trimming cost V 1 base and J 0 bases, with 11 bases left between them. CDR3 bases: TGTGCCAGCAGCCAAGGGGTAGCGACTAGCACAGATACGCAGTATTTT. Amino acids: CASSQGVATSTDTQYF.

The chain recombines TRBV27 with TRBJ2-1; possible D gene TRBD2, 6 bases. V was clipped by 5 bases and J by 10 bases, with 15 bases between them. Germline V gives CDR1 MNHEY, CDR2 SMNVEV (reference sequence). CDR3 length: 13 residues. CDR3 loop: CASSLQFGLEQFF. CDR3 bases: TGTGCCAGCAGTCTTCAATTTGGACTAGAGCAGTTCTTC.

This chain links TRBV2 with TRBJ2-1, with TRBD1 matching over 7 bases. The germline V gene has CDR1 SNHLY and CDR2 FYNNEI. J was trimmed by 4 bases and V by 8 bases; bases with no gene match: 5. The CDR3 extends over 13 amino acids. This chain's CDR3 is CASLTGEYNEQFF. The CDR3 region has the DNA TGTGCCAGCTTAACAGGGGAATACAATGAGCAGTTCTTC.

V is TRBV29-1 and J is TRBJ1-3, with no clear D. Between the trimmed V and J ends, which lost 4 bases and 4 bases, there was a span of 5 bases. This CDR3 has 11 amino acids. Germline V CDR1 and CDR2: SQVTM, ANQGSEA. CDR3 amino acids: CSVVAGNTIYF. The CDR3 nucleotides read TGCAGCGTTGTAGCGGGAAACACCATATATTTT.

This clone was seen only once. This chain uses TRBV7-6 with TRBJ2-2, with 8 bases aligning to TRBD2. In germline, CDR1 is SGHVS, CDR2 FNYEAQ. The CDR3 runs to 18 residues. V lost 5 bases to trimming and J lost 5 bases; unmatched junction nucleotides: 16. CDR3 nucleotide sequence: TGTGCCAGCAGCCCGGGTAGCGGGAAGTATCGATCAACCGGGGAGCTGTTTTTT. This translates into CASSPGSGKYRSTGELFF.

The rearrangement uses TRBV29-1 and TRBJ2-3, with TRBD2 matching 8 bases. The CDR3 loop spans 13 amino acids. The ends lost 4 bases at V and 6 bases at J; junction bases unmatched: 6. In germline, CDR1 is SQVTM, CDR2 ANQGSEA. This CDR3 is CSVGSGGGDTQYF. As DNA, the CDR3 is TGCAGCGTTGGAAGCGGGGGCGGGGATACGCAGTATTTT.

The chain has TRBV27 and TRBJ2-6; 7 bases map to TRBD1. The germline V gene has CDR1 MNHEY and CDR2 SMNVEV (reference sequence). Losses at the gene ends were 3 bases for V and 0 bases for J; bases not matched to a gene: 5. The CDR3 is 17 residues long. The CDR3 DNA follows: TGTGCCAGCAGTTTGGGACAGCCAAGCTCTGGGGCCAACGTCCTGACTTTC. The encoded protein is CASSLGQPSSGANVLTF. Combining the CDR3 with reference TRBV27 and TRBJ2-6 gives the whole variable domain EAQVTQNPRYLITVTGKKLTVTCSQNMNHEYMSWYRQDPGLGLRQIYYSMNVEVTDKGDVPEGYKVSRKEKRNFPLILESPSPNQTSLYFCASSLGQPSSGANVLTFGAGSRLTVL.

CDR3 DNA: TGTGCCATCAGGGGGCTTAGCTCCTACGAGCAGTACTTC. This encodes CAIRGLSSYEQYF. This chain links TRBV10-3 with TRBJ2-7, with D maybe TRBD1 (5 bases). Germline loops: CDR1 ENHRY, CDR2 SYGVKD. The CDR3 length is 13 residues. The V gene lost 6 bases and the J gene lost 0 bases, with 9 bases spanning the gap.

V and J are TRBV5-1 and TRBJ1-2; TRBD1 aligns across 8 bases. Trimming took 4 bases from V and 1 from J; bases not matched to a gene: 6. This CDR3 spans 15 amino acids. Germline V gene data show CDR1 as SGHRS and CDR2 as YFSETQ. The CDR3 here is CASSETGDLNYGYTF. CDR3 sequence (DNA): TGCGCCAGCAGCGAGACAGGGGATCTTAACTATGGCTACACCTTC. The complete variable domain, with remaining parts taken from reference TRBV5-1 and TRBJ1-2, reads KAGVTQTPRYLIKTRGQQVTLSCSPISGHRSVSWYQQTPGQGLQFLFEYFSETQRNKGNFPGRFSGRQFSNSRSEMNVSTLELGDSALYLCASSETGDLNYGYTFGSGTRLTVV.

This rearrangement joins TRBV4-2 to TRBJ2-1; tentative D call: TRBD1 (5 bases). V was trimmed by 1 base and J by 0 bases, leaving 16 bases between them. This CDR3 region has 18 residues. The germline CDR1 and CDR2 sequences are LGHNA and YNFKEQ. CDR3 coding DNA: TGTGCCAGCAGCCAAGGAAGCCTCGACAGTAGCTCCTACAATGAGCAGTTCTTC. It translates to CASSQGSLDSSSYNEQFF.

This chain joins TRBV5-3 and TRBJ1-2; 10 bases line up with TRBD1. TRBV5-3 is an ORF, with its function uncertain. The CDR3 is 16 residues long. Losses at the gene ends were 4 bases for V and 6 bases for J; bases not matched to a gene: 12. Here the CDR3 DNA reads TGTGCCAGAAGCACGACTCCTGGACAGGGGGGGCATGGCTACACCTTC. Translating gives CARSTTPGQGGHGYTF.

The J gene is TRBJ2-1, the V gene TRBV9, with 7 positions matching TRBD1. This CDR3 region has 15 residues. The V segment lost 4 bases and the J segment 0 bases; nucleotides outside the gene matches: 4. Germline V gives CDR1 SGDLS, CDR2 YYNGEE. The CDR3 spells CASSQRDSSYNEQFF. CDR3 nucleotide sequence: TGTGCCAGCAGCCAGAGGGACAGCTCCTACAATGAGCAGTTCTTC.